One sample yielded the 7 T cell receptor beta chains listed below, sequenced in a study of CD8 T cells in ankylosing spondylitis. TCRdb analysed the 5' RACE reads with MiXCR anew, one entry per CDR3 protein. The table has about 160,000 distinct CDR3 sequences, around 9.6% seen once; the top ten hold about 15%. The sample comprised blood, either unsorted or a sorted T cell fraction (not recorded which). The receptors derive from a female donor with ankylosing spondylitis or in good health (not recorded which).

This clonotype was counted only a few times. The V gene is TRBV7-9, the J gene TRBJ2-7; 8 nucleotides match TRBD1. The CDR3 is 15 amino acids. With V trimmed by 5 bases and J by 0 bases, 6 bases remained unmatched. CDR1 is SEHNR, CDR2 FQNEAQ, per germline (reference sequence). This CDR3 is CASSGSGGLSYEQYF. The CDR3 DNA reads TGTGCCAGCAGCGGCTCAGGGGGCCTCTCCTACGAGCAGTACTTC.

This clonotype was counted only a few times. This sequence joins TRBV9 and TRBJ2-2; 7 positions match TRBD2. V dropped 4 bases and J dropped 2; count of bases not matched to a gene: 8. The CDR3 has 16 amino acids. Germline assignment: CDR1 SGDLS and CDR2 YYNGEE. In DNA, the CDR3 is TGTGCCAGCAGCAGCACCGGGACTATTAACACCGGGGAGCTGTTTTTT. Protein sequence: CASSSTGTINTGELFF.

There are a few counts of this clonotype. The chain is built from TRBV7-2 and TRBJ2-7; 7 bases line up with TRBD1. V was clipped by 4 bases and J by 0 bases; unmatched bases: 6. CDR3 length: 15 residues. Germline lookup yields CDR1 SGHTA and CDR2 FQGNSA. Here the CDR3 DNA reads TGTGCCAGCAGCTCGGGACAGATTCTCTCCTACGAGCAGTACTTC. It translates to CASSSGQILSYEQYF.

This clonotype appeared many times. The chain recombines TRBV20-1 with TRBJ2-1; D not certain. The CDR3 runs 13 residues. CDR1 is DFQATT, CDR2 SNEGSKA, per germline (reference sequence). Trimming took 5 bases from V and 0 from J, leaving 8 bases between them. The CDR3 protein is CSARIVSYNEQFF. The CDR3 region has the DNA TGCAGTGCTCGGATTGTCTCCTACAATGAGCAGTTCTTC.

The table lists this clonotype with many counts. The chain combines TRBV24-1 with TRBJ2-3; D not resolved. The CDR3 is made up of 12 amino acids. Germline V gene sequence: CDR1 KGHDR, CDR2 SFDVKD. V gave up 3 bases and J gave up 5 bases, with 5 bases separating them. The DNA of the CDR3 is TGTGCCACCAGTGATAGCCGAGATACGCAGTATTTT. Translating it yields CATSDSRDTQYF.

The CDR3 here is CASSPPREYLETQYF. The CDR3 DNA reads TGTGCCAGCAGCCCCCCTCGGGAGTATTTGGAGACCCAGTACTTC. The genes are TRBV7-9 and TRBJ2-5; tentatively, D is TRBD2 (6 bases). The CDR3 length is 15 residues. Germline loops: CDR1 SEHNR, CDR2 FQNEAQ (reference sequence). The V end lost 5 bases, the J end lost 5 bases, and 18 bases lay between the germline ends.

The CDR3: CASNEGGQPQETQYF. The CDR3 bases are TGTGCCAGCAACGAAGGGGGACAGCCCCAAGAGACCCAGTACTTC. The chain couples TRBV9 to TRBJ2-5, with 7 nucleotides matching TRBD1. V dropped 6 bases and J dropped 1; count of bases not matched to a gene: 9. Germline assignment: CDR1 SGDLS and CDR2 YYNGEE. CDR3 length: 15 amino acids.